The rows below give T cell receptor beta chains drawn from one sample of a study of T-cell reconstitution after alpha-beta-depleted transplantation in children. MiXCR, applied by TCRdb to the PCR reads, yields one record per CDR3 protein. The repertoire holds about 580,000 distinct CDR3 sequences, with about 23% as singletons. The sequencing here drew on PBMCs, mostly from graft donor cells, taken 360 days after TCRalphabeta/CD19-depleted stem cell transplant. The origin of the receptors is a boy in the first two years of life who had a stem cell transplant for acute myeloid leukemia, so the T cells may come from the graft donor. Both conserved end residues are part of each CDR3. Each record gives: D gene, V gene, clone size, J gene, CDR3 DNA, CDR3 protein. D genes are given only for firm matches. Only some rows state a clone size, as once, few, many or a class for expanded clones.

D gene: TRBD1; V gene: TRBV18; clone size: many; J gene: TRBJ1-1; CDR3 DNA: TGTGCCAGCTCACCGGGACAGAATATGAACACTGAAGCTTTCTTT; CDR3 protein: CASSPGQNMNTEAFF
D gene: TRBD1; V gene: TRBV20-1; clone size: -; J gene: TRBJ2-3; CDR3 DNA: TGCAGTGCTAGCCGACAGGGGCCCGCCCCTACAGATACGCAGTATTTT; CDR3 protein: CSASRQGPAPTDTQYF
D gene: TRBD2; V gene: TRBV12-3/TRBV12-4; clone size: -; J gene: TRBJ2-3; CDR3 DNA: TGTGCCAGCAGTTCACCGAGAAGCGGGGGGCCCAGTGGCACAGATACGCAGTATTTT; CDR3 protein: CASSSPRSGGPSGTDTQYF
D gene: -; V gene: TRBV10-2; clone size: -; J gene: TRBJ2-3; CDR3 DNA: TGCGCCAGCCAGACCGGGACATTGGGCACAGATACGCAGTATTTT; CDR3 protein: CASQTGTLGTDTQYF
D gene: -; V gene: TRBV6-5; clone size: few; J gene: TRBJ2-1; CDR3 DNA: TGTGCCAGCAGACCCCGGGACAATGAGCAGTTCTTC; CDR3 protein: CASRPRDNEQFF
D gene: -; V gene: TRBV29-1; clone size: many; J gene: TRBJ1-2; CDR3 DNA: TGCAGCGTTGGGAAGGGACCAGCGGGCTATGGCTACACCTTC; CDR3 protein: CSVGKGPAGYGYTF
D gene: -; V gene: TRBV30; clone size: -; J gene: TRBJ2-5; CDR3 DNA: TGTGCCTGGAGTGAGAGGGCAGAGACCCAGTACTTC; CDR3 protein: CAWSERAETQYF
D gene: -; V gene: TRBV20-1; clone size: few; J gene: TRBJ2-3; CDR3 DNA: TGCAGTGCTAGAGATTGGTGGGGGGAAGACACAGATACGCAGTATTTT; CDR3 protein: CSARDWWGEDTDTQYF
D gene: TRBD1; V gene: TRBV15; clone size: -; J gene: TRBJ2-1; CDR3 DNA: TGTGCCACCAGCAGAGTAGTGGTCGGGACAGGGAGTCGGGGTGAGCAGTTCTTC; CDR3 protein: CATSRVVVGTGSRGEQFF
D gene: -; V gene: TRBV29-1; clone size: few; J gene: TRBJ1-3; CDR3 DNA: TGCAGCGTCTGGACGAACTCTGGAAACACCATATATTTT; CDR3 protein: CSVWTNSGNTIYF
D gene: -; V gene: TRBV20-1; clone size: -; J gene: TRBJ2-6; CDR3 DNA: TGCAGTGCTAGTATCCGGGCCTCTGGGGCCAACGTCCTGACTTTC; CDR3 protein: CSASIRASGANVLTF
D gene: -; V gene: TRBV6-1; clone size: -; J gene: TRBJ2-2; CDR3 DNA: TGTGCCAGTACTTTGTCGTGGGGGCGCGACACCGGGGAGCTGTTTTTT; CDR3 protein: CASTLSWGRDTGELFF